One TCR beta chain is described in this entry. Its target is unknown. This sample stems from a study of molecular identifiers for immune sequencing clone quantification. On the study more broadly: Replicate experiments took RNA from about 20,000 or 100,000 naive CD8 cells, divided it five ways and sequenced four. Whole-study results and caveats: Sizes of clones that are highly expanded could be underestimated (if identical TCR molecules share a barcode). Clonotypes surpassing 20 RNA copies contained over 99% of effector molecules, versus under 1% in naive cells.

TCRdb analysed the PCR reads with MiXCR anew, one entry per CDR3 protein. Found here are about 36,000 distinct CDR3 sequences, 18% of them singletons; the top ten hold about 6.2%. The CDR3 covers 16 residues. V lost 0 bases to trimming and J lost 1 base, with 13 bases between them. In germline, CDR1 is LGHNA, CDR2 YSLEER. The TCR was taken from a human donor in good health. Some libraries in this study had Jurkat cell RNA spiked in. The chain links TRBV4-3 to TRBJ2-7, with a possible D match to TRBD1 (6 bases). The sample consisted of naive CD8+ T cells from blood, with Jurkat cell RNA spiked in. Subset defined: FACS-sorted CD8+CD4-CCR7+CD45RA+ naive T cells. This chain's CDR3 is CASSQDFQGSSYEQYF. The CDR3 coding sequence is TGCGCCAGCAGCCAAGATTTCCAGGGGTCATCCTACGAGCAGTACTTC.